This T cell receptor (beta chain) came from a study of blood T cell repertoires in COVID-19. TCRdb keeps only in-frame clones here, not all; method: immunoSEQ multiplex PCR. The data show 350,000 or so clones, approximately 89% seen once. The CDR3 runs 18 residues. The ends lost 3 bases at V and 3 bases at J; junction bases unmatched: 13. Germline assignment: CDR1 SGHVS and CDR2 FNYEAQ. This receptor was taken from a woman aged 25 to 39 with COVID-19, enrolled during active disease. The chain uses TRBV7-6 and TRBJ2-1, with 8 nucleotides matching TRBD1. Material for sequencing was peripheral blood. The CDR3: CASSFTPPAGGIYNEQFF. The DNA for the CDR3 is TGTGCCAGCAGCTTTACCCCTCCGGCAGGGGGCATCTACAATGAGCAGTTCTTC. Full variable domain (outside the CDR3, taken from reference TRBV7-6 and TRBJ2-1): GAGVSQSPRYKVTKRGQDVALRCDPISGHVSLYWYRQALGQGPEFLTYFNYEAQQDKSGLPNDRFSAERPEGSISTLTIQRTEQRDSAMYRCASSFTPPAGGIYNEQFFGPGTRLTVL.